A selection of T cell receptor beta chains follows, all from one sample in a study of PD-L1 blockade in urothelial cancer. TCRdb keeps only in-frame clones here, not all; method: immunoSEQ multiplex PCR. This repertoire shows under 55,000 clones, roughly four fifths found once; its top ten account for over 3%. Material: PBMCs, obtained around atezolizumab (anti-PD-L1) treatment. These TCRs come from a man aged 65 to 79 with urothelial cancer. Both conserved end residues are part of each CDR3. The D gene is left open where the match is weak. Clone size is shown for a subset of rows, as once, few, many or a class of expanded clone.

clone size | J gene | V gene | D gene | CDR3 DNA | CDR3 protein
. | TRBJ1-6 | TRBV5-4 | . | TGTGCCAGCACCAGATGGGGGGATAATTCACCCCTCCACTTT | CASTRWGDNSPLHF
once | TRBJ2-1 | TRBV5-6 | TRBD2 | TGTGCCAGCAGCTGGAGAACTACCGGGGCGGGAGGGCCCAATGAGCAGTTCTTC | CASSWRTTGAGGPNEQFF
. | TRBJ2-5 | TRBV6-5 | . | TGTGCCAGCAGTTACTCGGCTAGCTGGTACCAAGAGACCCAGTACTTC | CASSYSASWYQETQYF
. | TRBJ2-7 | TRBV28 | . | TGTGCCAGCAGCACAGGGGGGGCGTTTTCCGAGCAGTACTTC | CASSTGGAFSEQYF
. | TRBJ2-1 | TRBV7-8 | . | TGTGCCAGCAGTCTCAGGGGAAACACCTACAATGAGCAGTTCTTC | CASSLRGNTYNEQFF
. | TRBJ2-1 | TRBV11-2 | . | TGTGCCAGCAGCTTAGATCTGGGGGAGGCCTACAATGAGCAGTTCTTC | CASSLDLGEAYNEQFF
. | TRBJ2-7 | TRBV11-3 | . | TGTGCCAGCAGCTTAGGGACAGACTACGAGCAGTACTTC | CASSLGTDYEQYF
. | TRBJ1-2 | TRBV5-1 | . | TGCGCCAGCAGCCCCGACAGCTCTAACTATGGCTACACCTTC | CASSPDSSNYGYTF
. | TRBJ1-5 | TRBV14 | TRBD1 | TGTGCCAGCAGCCAAGGACAGGGGGTGCCCCAGCATTTT | CASSQGQGVPQHF
. | TRBJ2-1 | TRBV7-2 | . | TGTGCCAGCAGCTTAAGGGGGGGAACCTACAATGAGCAGTTCTTC | CASSLRGGTYNEQFF
few | TRBJ2-7 | TRBV7-2 | TRBD2 | TGTGCCAGCAGCCAGACTAGCGGGAACTACGAGCAGTACTTC | CASSQTSGNYEQYF
. | TRBJ2-7 | TRBV5-1 | TRBD2 | TGCGCCAGCAGCCCTACTCTCAGAGCGGGGGTCCCCTACGAGCAGTACTTC | CASSPTLRAGVPYEQYF
. | TRBJ1-2 | TRBV19 | . | TGTGCCAGTAGTATCAGAGGGGGTGACTATGGCTACACCTTC | CASSIRGGDYGYTF
. | TRBJ2-7 | TRBV10-3 | TRBD2 | TGTGCCATCAGTGTCTTAGCGGGAGGGTACGAGCAGTACTTC | CAISVLAGGYEQYF
. | TRBJ2-1 | TRBV6-1 | . | TGTGCCAGCAGTGAAGACCCGAGCTACTACAATGAGCAGTTCTTC | CASSEDPSYYNEQFF
. | TRBJ2-1 | TRBV6-4 | . | TGTGCCAGCAGTCTGGGCGGGCCCAATGAGCAGTTCTTC | CASSLGGPNEQFF